The clone carrying this TCR beta chain turned up a few times. The target antigen is unknown. Arm-PCR with iRepertoire HTBI primers amplified the CDR3 regions for these TCR beta libraries. MiXCR, run by TCRdb on the multiplex PCR reads, gives a single entry per CDR3 protein. The sample has roughly 430,000 distinct CDR3 sequences; roughly a fifth are singletons. This specimen comes from a study of regulatory T cells in long-lasting Graves disease. Study-level background: The criterion for persistent Graves' disease was over 5 years of antithyroid drugs with positive TSH receptor antibodies. General study results and limits: The study found TRBV28, TRBJ1-2 and TRBJ2-5 favored in persistent disease.

The CDR3 contains 15 residues. Trimming pared 0 bases from V and 6 bases from J, leaving 12 bases between. The germline V gene encodes CDR1 MGHRA and CDR2 YSYEKL. Stated time point: persistent/refractory GD, antithyroid drugs over 5 years with positive TRAb. The TCR library was prepared using RNA isolated from PBMCs. The authors diagnosed Graves' disease using American Thyroid Association guidelines. Sequencing was performed on peripheral blood mononuclear cells (PBMCs), taken when the disease was refractory, from a patient treated with antithyroid drugs. The chain has TRBV4-1 and TRBJ1-5; a weak D match, TRBD1 (6 bases). The receptor was isolated from a female donor with Graves disease. DNA for the CDR3: TGCGCCAGCAGCCAAGATGGGGGGGCGGGTCAGCCCCAGCATTTT. Its protein product is CASSQDGGAGQPQHF.